These T cell receptor beta chains were read from a single sample in a study of T cells in Graves' hyperthyroidism and ophthalmopathy. In TCRdb, the multiplex PCR reads were re-called with MiXCR into one record per CDR3 protein. Of about 620,000 distinct CDR3 sequences listed, roughly 16% are singletons. Sequencing input: blood. The source of these receptors is a woman aged 30 to 39 with Graves' hyperthyroidism. CDR3s include the opening cysteine and the closing phenylalanine or tryptophan. The order of the fields is CDR3 protein, CDR3 DNA, J gene, clone size, V gene, D gene. A D gene is named only where the DNA matches it firmly. A clone size is listed for some rows: how often the clone was seen (once, few, many), or a class if it is expanded.

cdr3_aa: CASSLASQGGEKLFF; cdr3_nt: TGTGCCAGCAGCTTAGCTTCGCAGGGGGGTGAAAAACTGTTTTTT; j_call: TRBJ1-4; clone_size: .; v_call: TRBV7-2; d_call: TRBD1
cdr3_aa: CASSPMTGSNQPQHF; cdr3_nt: TGTGCCAGCAGTCCAATGACAGGGAGCAATCAGCCCCAGCATTTT; j_call: TRBJ1-5; clone_size: .; v_call: TRBV28; d_call: TRBD1
cdr3_aa: CASSQTGTPSAISYEQYF; cdr3_nt: TGTGCCAGCAGTCAGACTGGGACACCTTCGGCTATCTCCTACGAGCAGTACTTC; j_call: TRBJ2-7; clone_size: many; v_call: TRBV6-1; d_call: .
cdr3_aa: CAWRYEYNEQFF; cdr3_nt: TGTGCCTGGAGGTACGAGTACAATGAGCAGTTCTTC; j_call: TRBJ2-1; clone_size: many; v_call: TRBV30; d_call: .
cdr3_aa: CASSLKGSLYNEQFF; cdr3_nt: TGCGCCAGCAGCTTGAAGGGGTCCCTTTACAATGAGCAGTTCTTC; j_call: TRBJ2-1; clone_size: once; v_call: TRBV4-1; d_call: .
cdr3_aa: CSAREEGVPNNEQFF; cdr3_nt: TGCAGTGCTAGAGAGGAGGGCGTCCCTAACAATGAGCAGTTCTTC; j_call: TRBJ2-1; clone_size: many; v_call: TRBV20-1; d_call: .
cdr3_aa: CASSPDMESSNQPQHF; cdr3_nt: TGTGCCAGCAGCCCAGACATGGAGAGTAGCAATCAGCCCCAGCATTTT; j_call: TRBJ1-5; clone_size: .; v_call: TRBV7-2; d_call: .
cdr3_aa: CASSSPGQNNQPQHF; cdr3_nt: TGTGCCAGCAGTTCCCCGGGACAGAACAATCAGCCCCAGCATTTT; j_call: TRBJ1-5; clone_size: .; v_call: TRBV28; d_call: TRBD1
cdr3_aa: CASSPDTFESYNEQFF; cdr3_nt: TGTGCCAGCAGCCCCGACACCTTTGAATCTTACAATGAGCAGTTCTTC; j_call: TRBJ2-1; clone_size: many; v_call: TRBV11-3; d_call: .
cdr3_aa: CASSPTSVYSSYNEQFF; cdr3_nt: TGTGCCAGCAGCCCGACTAGCGTATACAGCTCCTACAATGAGCAGTTCTTC; j_call: TRBJ2-1; clone_size: few; v_call: TRBV9; d_call: TRBD2
cdr3_aa: CASSQHLASYEQYF; cdr3_nt: TGTGCCAGCAGCCAACACCTAGCATCCTACGAGCAGTACTTC; j_call: TRBJ2-7; clone_size: .; v_call: TRBV4-2; d_call: .
cdr3_aa: CASSRLQGLNYGYTF; cdr3_nt: TGTGCCAGCAGCCGGCTACAGGGACTTAACTATGGCTACACCTTC; j_call: TRBJ1-2; clone_size: .; v_call: TRBV14; d_call: .
cdr3_aa: CASSAQENTIYF; cdr3_nt: TGTGCCAGCAGCGCGCAAGAGAACACCATATATTTT; j_call: TRBJ1-3; clone_size: many; v_call: TRBV11-2; d_call: .
cdr3_aa: CASSEAGSNEAFF; cdr3_nt: TGTGCCAGCAGTGAAGCGGGGTCAAATGAAGCTTTCTTT; j_call: TRBJ1-1; clone_size: .; v_call: TRBV2; d_call: .
cdr3_aa: CASRTKRESLNF; cdr3_nt: TGTGCCAGCAGGACCAAGCGGGAGTCGCTAAACTTC; j_call: TRBJ2-5; clone_size: .; v_call: TRBV3-1; d_call: TRBD2
cdr3_aa: CASSVNGNGADTQYF; cdr3_nt: TGTGCCAGCAGTGTTAACGGGAACGGCGCAGATACGCAGTATTTT; j_call: TRBJ2-3; clone_size: many; v_call: TRBV2; d_call: .
cdr3_aa: CASSLARDTGELFF; cdr3_nt: TGCGCCAGCAGCTTGGCCAGGGACACCGGGGAGCTGTTTTTT; j_call: TRBJ2-2; clone_size: many; v_call: TRBV5-1; d_call: .
cdr3_aa: CASQGALTNTEAFF; cdr3_nt: TGTGCCTCCCAGGGAGCCTTGACGAACACTGAAGCTTTCTTT; j_call: TRBJ1-1; clone_size: many; v_call: TRBV6-1; d_call: .
cdr3_aa: CASSLGTSAGRGTGELFF; cdr3_nt: TGTGCCAGCAGCTTAGGGACTAGTGCCGGCCGGGGCACCGGGGAGCTGTTTTTT; j_call: TRBJ2-2; clone_size: .; v_call: TRBV7-2; d_call: TRBD2
cdr3_aa: CATGLSLTTDTQYF; cdr3_nt: TGTGCCACGGGACTATCACTGACAACAGATACGCAGTATTTT; j_call: TRBJ2-3; clone_size: many; v_call: TRBV2; d_call: TRBD2
cdr3_aa: CASIRGTENYGYTF; cdr3_nt: TGTGCCAGCATAAGGGGGACAGAGAACTATGGCTACACCTTC; j_call: TRBJ1-2; clone_size: few; v_call: TRBV9; d_call: TRBD1
cdr3_aa: CASKSTGLATDTQYF; cdr3_nt: TGTGCCAGCAAGAGTACGGGACTAGCGACAGATACGCAGTATTTT; j_call: TRBJ2-3; clone_size: many; v_call: TRBV6-2/TRBV6-3; d_call: TRBD2
cdr3_aa: CASTPGTGGTAGELFF; cdr3_nt: TGTGCCAGCACCCCCGGGACAGGGGGCACAGCCGGGGAGCTGTTTTTT; j_call: TRBJ2-2; clone_size: few; v_call: TRBV28; d_call: TRBD1
cdr3_aa: CASSDRNRVLSVGEQFF; cdr3_nt: TGTGCCAGCAGTGATAGAAATAGGGTTTTGTCGGTTGGTGAGCAGTTCTTC; j_call: TRBJ2-1; clone_size: many; v_call: TRBV6-1; d_call: .
cdr3_aa: CASSVEGRLEWTEAFF; cdr3_nt: TGTGCCAGCAGCGTAGAGGGACGACTTGAGTGGACTGAAGCTTTCTTT; j_call: TRBJ1-1; clone_size: .; v_call: TRBV9; d_call: .
cdr3_aa: CASGSPTGELFF; cdr3_nt: TGTGCTAGTGGTTCCCCGACCGGGGAGCTGTTTTTT; j_call: TRBJ2-2; clone_size: many; v_call: TRBV12-5; d_call: .
cdr3_aa: CSVEVGAGDVYEQYF; cdr3_nt: TGCAGCGTTGAAGTCGGGGCAGGCGATGTTTACGAGCAGTACTTC; j_call: TRBJ2-7; clone_size: many; v_call: TRBV29-1; d_call: .
cdr3_aa: CASSVGTGGSGNTIYF; cdr3_nt: TGTGCCAGCAGCGTCGGGACAGGGGGCTCTGGAAACACCATATATTTT; j_call: TRBJ1-3; clone_size: .; v_call: TRBV7-9; d_call: TRBD1
cdr3_aa: CASSVEFRWGGELFF; cdr3_nt: TGTGCCAGCAGCGTAGAATTCCGGTGGGGCGGGGAGCTGTTTTTT; j_call: TRBJ2-2; clone_size: few; v_call: TRBV9; d_call: .
cdr3_aa: CSARDVGDSSYNEQFF; cdr3_nt: TGCAGTGCTAGAGATGTGGGGGATAGCTCCTACAATGAGCAGTTCTTC; j_call: TRBJ2-1; clone_size: many; v_call: TRBV20-1; d_call: .
cdr3_aa: CASSLEQGGITEAFF; cdr3_nt: TGTGCCAGCAGTTTAGAACAGGGGGGCATCACTGAAGCTTTCTTT; j_call: TRBJ1-1; clone_size: many; v_call: TRBV28; d_call: TRBD1
cdr3_aa: CASSYAGDAYNEQFF; cdr3_nt: TGTGCCAGCAGTTACGCCGGGGACGCCTACAATGAGCAGTTCTTC; j_call: TRBJ2-1; clone_size: many; v_call: TRBV6-1; d_call: .
cdr3_aa: CASSLVPEATGELFF; cdr3_nt: TGTGCCAGCAGCTTAGTCCCGGAAGCCACCGGGGAGCTGTTTTTT; j_call: TRBJ2-2; clone_size: .; v_call: TRBV11-2; d_call: .
cdr3_aa: CASVGQPNSPLHF; cdr3_nt: TGTGCCAGCGTCGGACAGCCCAATTCACCCCTCCACTTT; j_call: TRBJ1-6; clone_size: few; v_call: TRBV28; d_call: .
cdr3_aa: CASSYSPAATEKLFF; cdr3_nt: TGTGCCAGCAGTTACTCACCGGCAGCAACTGAAAAACTGTTTTTT; j_call: TRBJ1-4; clone_size: few; v_call: TRBV6-5; d_call: .
cdr3_aa: CASSLKHGYNSPLHF; cdr3_nt: TGTGCCAGCAGCTTAAAGCACGGGTATAATTCACCCCTCCACTTT; j_call: TRBJ1-6; clone_size: .; v_call: TRBV7-3; d_call: .
cdr3_aa: CASSGGLIYYEQYF; cdr3_nt: TGTGCCAGCAGTGGCGGACTTATCTACTACGAGCAGTACTTC; j_call: TRBJ2-7; clone_size: many; v_call: TRBV27; d_call: .
cdr3_aa: CATRGANTEAFF; cdr3_nt: TGTGCCACCAGGGGGGCCAACACTGAAGCTTTCTTT; j_call: TRBJ1-1; clone_size: many; v_call: TRBV24-1; d_call: .
cdr3_aa: CANKAGVGTDTQYF; cdr3_nt: TGTGCCAACAAAGCGGGAGTCGGTACAGATACGCAGTATTTT; j_call: TRBJ2-3; clone_size: .; v_call: TRBV6-1; d_call: TRBD2
cdr3_aa: CASSLASGGPYNEQFF; cdr3_nt: TGTGCCAGCAGTTTAGCAAGCGGCGGGCCCTACAATGAGCAGTTCTTC; j_call: TRBJ2-1; clone_size: many; v_call: TRBV12-3/TRBV12-4; d_call: .
cdr3_aa: CASSLASGGRGETQYF; cdr3_nt: TGCGCCAGCAGCTTGGCCTCAGGGGGCAGGGGCGAGACCCAGTACTTC; j_call: TRBJ2-5; clone_size: many; v_call: TRBV5-1; d_call: TRBD1
cdr3_aa: CASSLVEGVDTQYF; cdr3_nt: TGTGCCAGCAGCTTAGTTGAGGGAGTGGATACGCAGTATTTT; j_call: TRBJ2-3; clone_size: few; v_call: TRBV7-9; d_call: .
cdr3_aa: CSGRDRSSYNEQFF; cdr3_nt: TGCAGTGGTCGGGACAGGAGCTCCTACAATGAGCAGTTCTTC; j_call: TRBJ2-1; clone_size: .; v_call: TRBV20-1; d_call: TRBD1
cdr3_aa: CASSFQGAPKEQYF; cdr3_nt: TGTGCCAGCAGCTTCCAGGGGGCCCCTAAAGAGCAGTACTTC; j_call: TRBJ2-7; clone_size: many; v_call: TRBV7-9; d_call: TRBD1
cdr3_aa: CASSLGGQAHYEQYF; cdr3_nt: TGTGCCAGCAGCTTAGGAGGACAGGCGCACTACGAGCAGTACTTC; j_call: TRBJ2-7; clone_size: many; v_call: TRBV7-2; d_call: TRBD1
cdr3_aa: CSAGDRDHEQYF; cdr3_nt: TGCAGTGCTGGAGACAGGGACCACGAGCAGTACTTC; j_call: TRBJ2-7; clone_size: few; v_call: TRBV20-1; d_call: TRBD1
cdr3_aa: CASSLGRSAGGYTF; cdr3_nt: TGTGCCAGCAGCCTGGGCAGGTCCGCAGGGGGCTACACCTTC; j_call: TRBJ1-2; clone_size: few; v_call: TRBV3-1; d_call: .
cdr3_aa: CATSSQGQGEKLFF; cdr3_nt: TGTGCCACCAGCAGCCAGGGTCAAGGTGAAAAACTGTTTTTT; j_call: TRBJ1-4; clone_size: few; v_call: TRBV15; d_call: .
cdr3_aa: CASSLKGSVDEQFF; cdr3_nt: TGTGCCAGCAGTTTAAAAGGTAGCGTTGATGAGCAGTTCTTC; j_call: TRBJ2-1; clone_size: many; v_call: TRBV28; d_call: .
cdr3_aa: CAGSTRTGEAFF; cdr3_nt: TGCGCCGGCAGCACCCGGACAGGAGAAGCTTTCTTT; j_call: TRBJ1-1; clone_size: .; v_call: TRBV5-1; d_call: TRBD1